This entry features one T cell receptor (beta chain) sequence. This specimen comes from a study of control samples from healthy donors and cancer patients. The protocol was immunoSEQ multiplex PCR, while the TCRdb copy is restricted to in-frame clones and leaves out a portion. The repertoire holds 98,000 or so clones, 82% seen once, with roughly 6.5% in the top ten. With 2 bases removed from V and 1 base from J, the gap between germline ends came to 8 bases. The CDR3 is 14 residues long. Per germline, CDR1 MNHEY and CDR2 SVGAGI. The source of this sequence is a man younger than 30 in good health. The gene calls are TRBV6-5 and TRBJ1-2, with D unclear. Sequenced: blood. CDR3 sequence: CASSYSSYNYGYTF. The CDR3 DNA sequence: TGTGCCAGCAGTTACAGTAGTTATAACTATGGCTACACCTTC.